The T cell receptor (beta chain) under discussion was sequenced for a study of blood T cell repertoires in COVID-19 (dated by TCRdb to 2020 to 2022). In terms of the full investigation: Samples covering the acute and convalescent phases of COVID-19 were provided by collaborators in the United States, Italy and Spain. The prospective study material was composed of cDNA or gDNA derived from T cells, B-cell-depleted T cells, or PBMCs. The sample metadata nearly always contained a de-identified subject ID, COVID-19 status, age in years and sex. The repertoires were made available in a free public database intended to serve as a resource for research on the immune response to SARS-CoV-2. Subjects who had been exposed to COVID-19, were actively infected with it, or had recovered from it provided the deeply sampled blood TCRbeta repertoires that made up the dataset. Where available, HLA class I and class II types were taken from metadata supplied by the sample provider and were not determined by assay-based typing. The samples were drawn from the first 160 participants of the ongoing ImmuneRACE study and from 950 to 1,500 subjects provided by 6 global collaborators. Findings and caveats that apply to the study as a whole: Clinical and demographic metadata were provided uncurated, with the amount varying by source and participant.

TCRbeta CDR3 regions were amplified from genomic DNA by means of the immunoSEQ Assay, a bias-controlled multiplex PCR. The paper's processing steps were these. The number of nucleated cells in each sample was estimated from the amplification of reference gene primers within the assay. To quantify the absolute abundance of each unique TCRbeta CDR3 rearrangement, sequence reads were collapsed and filtered. For each sample, productive Simpson clonality was calculated as the square root of Simpson's diversity index over productive rearrangements. TCRdb retrieved this table from immuneACCESS and kept in-frame rearrangements only. Not all clones are present; in checked studies, unresolved V genes account for under half, and no reason is known for the remainder. V and J calls plus clone size are reproduced from that table; the DNA served to infer D and trimming. Within this sample are about 200,000 clones, with more than 75% of them counted one time only. Together, the top ten hold around 5.2% of the sample.

Each collaborating institution followed its own protocols to collect whole blood in K2EDTA tubes. Collaborator samples were shipped for TCRbeta analysis as frozen whole blood, isolated PBMCs, or DNA extracted from either sample type. V is pared back by 0 bases and J by 4 bases, with 10 bases lying between the germline termini. CDR1 is given as SGHRS and CDR2 as YFSETQ, both from the germline V gene. CDR3 length: 14 amino acids, cysteine to phenylalanine. Left in the record is the CDR3 DNA by itself, 42 bases read in frame from the first base. This clone has just one count. What this receptor recognizes is not known. Qualities for individual bases were not recorded, and no much larger clone is one base off.

The specimen was peripheral blood. This clonotype was obtained from a woman older than 75 with acute or convalescent COVID-19. This chain is built from TRBV5-1 and TRBJ1-2; the D gene cannot be resolved reliably. CDR3 sequence: CASSLEAASYGYTF. The nucleotides read TGCGCCAGCAGCTTGGAGGCAGCTAGCTATGGCTACACCTTC.